This T cell receptor beta chain was identified in a study of shared clonotypes between healthy human individuals. Produced via immunoSEQ multiplex PCR; TCRdb's table is partial and in-frame only. Among about 2,200,000 clones listed, under 95% were seen once. The naive CD8 fraction comprised CD45RO-negative cells positively selected for CCR7 and excluded terminally differentiated effector memory CD45RA+ cells. Study-wide findings and caveats: The donor pool, a small one, limited the genetic and exposure-history diversity represented. Larger estimated richness was generally seen in naive subsets than in memory subsets.

This clone was detected a few times. Its antigen is not identified. The CDR3 is 14 amino acids. The germline CDR1 and CDR2 sequences are SGDLS and YYNGEE. V gave up 5 bases and J gave up 3 bases; unmatched junction bases: 4. V and J are TRBV9 and TRBJ1-5, with 8 positions matching TRBD1. The origin of this receptor is a man aged 18 to 29 in good health. Some clones in this sample may be carry-over from other donors' samples. Sequencing was carried out using naive CD8+ T cells from PBMCs. The DNA of the CDR3 is TGTGCCAGCAGACCCCAGGGGGCCAATCAGCCCCAGCATTTT. This translates into CASRPQGANQPQHF.